This T cell receptor (beta chain) originates from a study of Graves' ophthalmopathy and Graves' hyperthyroidism. Study-level background: The authors collected peripheral blood at initial diagnosis, before any treatment.

CDR3 regions of TCR beta were amplified from RNA transcripts. The library came from an HTBI-primed first-round RT-PCR and a second-round multiplex PCR. One entry per CDR3 protein results from TCRdb running MiXCR on the multiplex PCR reads. The sample includes some 240,000 distinct CDR3 sequences, around 50% of them seen just once. The authors diagnosed from clinical symptoms, serum thyroxine, TRAb, thyroid ultrasound and orbital computed tomography. Germline CDR1 ENHRY, CDR2 SYGVKD. This CDR3 has 15 amino acids. V is TRBV10-3 and J is TRBJ1-5; D is possibly TRBD1 (6 bases). The J call may be in error: the DNA end matches TRBJ2-3 better. Input material: peripheral blood. This sequence originates from an adult man with Graves' ophthalmopathy. Written as DNA, the CDR3 is TGTGCCATCAGTAAACACAGGGATCGGACAGATACGCAGTATTTT. This encodes CAISKHRDRTDTQYF.